This T cell receptor beta chain was documented in a study of blood T cell repertoires in COVID-19. Across the whole study: Sites across the United States, Italy and Spain contributed samples from acute and convalescent COVID-19.

The trim removed 4 bases at V and 4 bases at J, leaving 6 bases unmatched. This CDR3 is 14 amino acids long. Germline CDR1 and CDR2: SGHRS and YFSETQ. This table comes from immunoSEQ multiplex PCR, and its TCRdb copy is limited to in-frame clones, with some not included. This repertoire shows around 270,000 clones, around 84% found once; its top ten account for 4% to 4.5%. The TCR comes from a man in his 60s with acute or convalescent COVID-19. The chain recombines TRBV5-1 with TRBJ2-3; 7 nucleotides align to TRBD2. Sequencing used peripheral blood. CDR3 sequence reads: CASSPRGVPDTQYF. CDR3 bases: TGCGCCAGCAGCCCTCGGGGGGTCCCAGATACGCAGTATTTT.